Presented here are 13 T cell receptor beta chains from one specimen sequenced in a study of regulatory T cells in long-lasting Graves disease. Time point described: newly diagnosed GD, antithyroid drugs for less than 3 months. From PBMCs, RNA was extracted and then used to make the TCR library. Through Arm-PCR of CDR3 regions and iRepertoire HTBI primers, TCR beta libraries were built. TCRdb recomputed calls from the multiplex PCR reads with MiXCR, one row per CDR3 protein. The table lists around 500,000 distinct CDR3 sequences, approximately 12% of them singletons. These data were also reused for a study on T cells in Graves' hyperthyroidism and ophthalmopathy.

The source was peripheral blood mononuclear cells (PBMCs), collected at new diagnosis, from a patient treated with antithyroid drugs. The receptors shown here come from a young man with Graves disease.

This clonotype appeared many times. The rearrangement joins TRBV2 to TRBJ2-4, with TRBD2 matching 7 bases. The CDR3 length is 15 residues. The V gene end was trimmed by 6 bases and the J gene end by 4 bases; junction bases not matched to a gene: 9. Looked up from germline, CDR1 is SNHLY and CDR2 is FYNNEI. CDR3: CASRGGSRYKNIQYF. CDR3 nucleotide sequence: TGTGCCAGCAGGGGCGGGAGTCGTTATAAAAACATTCAGTACTTC.

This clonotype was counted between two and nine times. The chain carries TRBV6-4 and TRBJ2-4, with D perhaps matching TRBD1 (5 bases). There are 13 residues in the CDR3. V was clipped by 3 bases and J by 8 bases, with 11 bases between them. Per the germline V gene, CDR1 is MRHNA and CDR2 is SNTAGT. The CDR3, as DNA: TGTGCCAGCAGTGAAGGGTCAGGGCACATTCAGTACTTC. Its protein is CASSEGSGHIQYF.

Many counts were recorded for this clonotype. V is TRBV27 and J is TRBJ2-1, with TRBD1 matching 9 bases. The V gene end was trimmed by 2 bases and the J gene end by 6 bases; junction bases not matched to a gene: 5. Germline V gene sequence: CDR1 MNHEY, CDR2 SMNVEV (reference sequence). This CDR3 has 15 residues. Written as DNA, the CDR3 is TGTGCCAGCAGTTTAACTCGGACAGGGGCCAATGAGCAGTTCTTC. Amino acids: CASSLTRTGANEQFF.

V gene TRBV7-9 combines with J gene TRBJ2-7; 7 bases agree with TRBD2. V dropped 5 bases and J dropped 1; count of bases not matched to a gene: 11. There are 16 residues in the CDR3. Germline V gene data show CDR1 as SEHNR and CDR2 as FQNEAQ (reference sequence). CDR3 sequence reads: CASSPLRRERSYEQYF. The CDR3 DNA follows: TGTGCCAGCAGCCCACTCCGGCGGGAGAGATCCTACGAGCAGTACTTC.

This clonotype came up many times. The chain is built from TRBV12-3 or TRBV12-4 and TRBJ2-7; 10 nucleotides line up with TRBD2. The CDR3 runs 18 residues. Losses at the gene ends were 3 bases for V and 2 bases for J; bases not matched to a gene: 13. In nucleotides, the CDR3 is TGTGCCAGCAGTTTTGAAGGACTAGCGGACCTCTACACCTACGAGCAGTACTTC. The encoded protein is CASSFEGLADLYTYEQYF.

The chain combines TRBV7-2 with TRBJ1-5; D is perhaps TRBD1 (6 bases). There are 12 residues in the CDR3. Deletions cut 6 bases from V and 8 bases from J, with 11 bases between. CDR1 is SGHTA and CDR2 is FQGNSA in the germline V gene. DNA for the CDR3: TGTGCCAGCAGTAGGGGGAAGGAGCCCCAGCATTTT. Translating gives CASSRGKEPQHF.

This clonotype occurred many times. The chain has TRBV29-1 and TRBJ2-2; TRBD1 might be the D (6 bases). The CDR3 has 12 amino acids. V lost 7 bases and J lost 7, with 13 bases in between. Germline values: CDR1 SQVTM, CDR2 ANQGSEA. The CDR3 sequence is CSARGNYGELFF. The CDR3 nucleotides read TGCAGCGCCAGGGGCAACTACGGGGAGCTGTTTTTT.

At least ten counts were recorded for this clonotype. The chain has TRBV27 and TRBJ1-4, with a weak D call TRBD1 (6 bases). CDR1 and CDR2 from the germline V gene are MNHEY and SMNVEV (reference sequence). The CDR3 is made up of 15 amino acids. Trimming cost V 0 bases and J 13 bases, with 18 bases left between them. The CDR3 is CASSLSIGGGHGLFF. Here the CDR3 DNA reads TGTGCCAGCAGTTTATCAATAGGAGGGGGACATGGACTGTTTTTT. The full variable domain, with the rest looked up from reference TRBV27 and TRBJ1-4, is EAQVTQNPRYLITVTGKKLTVTCSQNMNHEYMSWYRQDPGLGLRQIYYSMNVEVTDKGDVPEGYKVSRKEKRNFPLILESPSPNQTSLYFCASSLSIGGGHGLFFGSGTQLSVL.

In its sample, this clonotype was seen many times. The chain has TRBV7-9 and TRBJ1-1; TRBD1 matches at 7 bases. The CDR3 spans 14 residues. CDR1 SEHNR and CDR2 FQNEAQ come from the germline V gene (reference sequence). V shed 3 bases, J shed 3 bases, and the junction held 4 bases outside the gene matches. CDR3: CASSFGQGDTEAFF. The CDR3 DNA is TGTGCCAGCAGCTTCGGTCAGGGGGACACTGAAGCTTTCTTT.

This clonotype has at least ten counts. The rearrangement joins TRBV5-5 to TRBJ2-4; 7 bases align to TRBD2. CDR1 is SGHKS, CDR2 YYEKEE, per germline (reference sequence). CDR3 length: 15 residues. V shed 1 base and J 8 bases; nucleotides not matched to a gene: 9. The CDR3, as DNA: TGTGCCAGCAGCTTGCAGGGCGCCGCGGGGGACATTCAGTACTTC. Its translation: CASSLQGAAGDIQYF.

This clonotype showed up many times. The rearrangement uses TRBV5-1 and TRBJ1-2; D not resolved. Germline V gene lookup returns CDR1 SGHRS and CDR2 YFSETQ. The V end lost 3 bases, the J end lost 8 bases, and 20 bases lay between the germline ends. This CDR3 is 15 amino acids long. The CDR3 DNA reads TGCGCCAGCAGCTCCGCCGGGGTCGAGGCTATGGGCTACACCTTC. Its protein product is CASSSAGVEAMGYTF. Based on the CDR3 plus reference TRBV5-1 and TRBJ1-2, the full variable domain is KAGVTQTPRYLIKTRGQQVTLSCSPISGHRSVSWYQQTPGQGLQFLFEYFSETQRNKGNFPGRFSGRQFSNSRSEMNVSTLELGDSALYLCASSSAGVEAMGYTFGSGTRLTVV.

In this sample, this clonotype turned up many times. CDR3 sequence reads: CASRAGTSGRNEQFF. CDR3 in DNA: TGTGCCAGCAGAGCCGGGACTAGCGGGAGAAATGAGCAGTTCTTC. The V call is TRBV3-1, the J call TRBJ2-1; 14 bases line up with TRBD2. The V and J ends lost 6 bases and 7 bases, in that order; junction bases with no gene match: 5. Per germline, CDR1 LGHDT and CDR2 YNNKEL (reference sequence). This CDR3 has 15 amino acids.

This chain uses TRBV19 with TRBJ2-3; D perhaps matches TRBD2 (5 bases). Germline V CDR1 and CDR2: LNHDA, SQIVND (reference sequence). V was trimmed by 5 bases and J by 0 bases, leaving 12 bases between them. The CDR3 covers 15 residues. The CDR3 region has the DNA TGTGCCAGTAGTTCTTTGGAGCGGAGCACAGATACGCAGTATTTT. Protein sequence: CASSSLERSTDTQYF.